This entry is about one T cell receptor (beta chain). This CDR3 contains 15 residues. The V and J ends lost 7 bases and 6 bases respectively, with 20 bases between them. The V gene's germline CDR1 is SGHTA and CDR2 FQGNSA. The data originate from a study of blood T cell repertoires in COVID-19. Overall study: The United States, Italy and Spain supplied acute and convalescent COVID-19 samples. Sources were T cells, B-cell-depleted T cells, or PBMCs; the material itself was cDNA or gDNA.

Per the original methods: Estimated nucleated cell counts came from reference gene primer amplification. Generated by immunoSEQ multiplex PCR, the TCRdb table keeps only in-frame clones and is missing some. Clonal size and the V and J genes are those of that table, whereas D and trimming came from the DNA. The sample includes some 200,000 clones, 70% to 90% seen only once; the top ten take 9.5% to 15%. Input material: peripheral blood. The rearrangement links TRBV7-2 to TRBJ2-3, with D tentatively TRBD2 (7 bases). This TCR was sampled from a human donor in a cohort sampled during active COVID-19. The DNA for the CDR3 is TGTGCCAGCATCCAAGTGGGGGGGCCGGGGGATACGCAGTATTTT. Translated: CASIQVGGPGDTQYF.